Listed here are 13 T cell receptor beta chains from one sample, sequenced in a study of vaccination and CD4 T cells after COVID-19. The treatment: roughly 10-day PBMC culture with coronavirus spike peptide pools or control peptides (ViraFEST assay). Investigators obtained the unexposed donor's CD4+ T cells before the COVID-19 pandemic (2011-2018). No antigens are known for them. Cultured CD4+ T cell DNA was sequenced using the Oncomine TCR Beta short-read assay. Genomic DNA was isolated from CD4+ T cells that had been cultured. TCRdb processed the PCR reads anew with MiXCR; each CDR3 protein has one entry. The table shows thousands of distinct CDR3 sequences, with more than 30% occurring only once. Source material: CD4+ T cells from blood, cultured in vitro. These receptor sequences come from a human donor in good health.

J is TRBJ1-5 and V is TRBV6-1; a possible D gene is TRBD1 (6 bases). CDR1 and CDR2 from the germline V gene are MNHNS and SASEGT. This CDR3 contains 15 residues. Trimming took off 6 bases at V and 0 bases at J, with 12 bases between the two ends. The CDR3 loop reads CASRASGDSNQPQHF. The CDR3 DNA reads TGTGCCAGCAGGGCATCAGGGGATAGCAATCAGCCCCAGCATTTT.

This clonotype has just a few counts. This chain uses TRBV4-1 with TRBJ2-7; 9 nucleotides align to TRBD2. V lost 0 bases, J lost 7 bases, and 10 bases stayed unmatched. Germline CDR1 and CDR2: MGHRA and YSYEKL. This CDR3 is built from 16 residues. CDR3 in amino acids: CASSQEELAGTGEQYF. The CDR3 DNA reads TGCGCCAGCAGCCAAGAAGAGCTAGCGGGGACGGGGGAGCAGTACTTC.

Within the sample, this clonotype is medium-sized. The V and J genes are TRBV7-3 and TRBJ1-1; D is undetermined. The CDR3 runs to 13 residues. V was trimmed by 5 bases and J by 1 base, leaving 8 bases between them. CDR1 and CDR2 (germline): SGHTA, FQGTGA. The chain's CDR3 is CASSMDPNTEAFF. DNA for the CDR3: TGTGCCAGCAGCATGGACCCGAACACTGAAGCTTTCTTT.

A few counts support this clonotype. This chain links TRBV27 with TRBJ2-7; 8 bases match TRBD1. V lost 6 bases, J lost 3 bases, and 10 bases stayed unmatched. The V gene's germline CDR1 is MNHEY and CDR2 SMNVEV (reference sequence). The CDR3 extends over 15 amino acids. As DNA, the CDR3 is TGTGCCAGCAGGTTGGACAGGGCCTCATTCTACGAGCAGTACTTC. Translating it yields CASRLDRASFYEQYF.

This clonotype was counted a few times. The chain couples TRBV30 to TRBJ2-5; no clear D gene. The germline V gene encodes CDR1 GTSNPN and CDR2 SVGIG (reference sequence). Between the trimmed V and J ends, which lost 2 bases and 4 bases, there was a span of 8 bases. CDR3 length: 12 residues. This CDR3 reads CAWSLRAETQYF. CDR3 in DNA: TGTGCCTGGAGTCTTAGGGCAGAGACCCAGTACTTC. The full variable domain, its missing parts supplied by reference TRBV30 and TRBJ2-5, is SQTIHQWPATLVQPVGSPLSLECTVEGTSNPNLYWYRQAAGRGLQLLFYSVGIGQISSEVPQNLSASRPQDRQFILSSKKLLLSDSGFYLCAWSLRAETQYFGPGTRLLVL.

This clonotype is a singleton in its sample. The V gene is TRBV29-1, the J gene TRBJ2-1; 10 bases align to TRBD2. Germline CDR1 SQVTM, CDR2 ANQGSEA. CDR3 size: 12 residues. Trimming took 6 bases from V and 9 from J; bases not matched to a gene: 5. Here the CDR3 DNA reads TGCAGCGTCGGGACTAGCGATATTGAGCAGTTCTTC. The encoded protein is CSVGTSDIEQFF.

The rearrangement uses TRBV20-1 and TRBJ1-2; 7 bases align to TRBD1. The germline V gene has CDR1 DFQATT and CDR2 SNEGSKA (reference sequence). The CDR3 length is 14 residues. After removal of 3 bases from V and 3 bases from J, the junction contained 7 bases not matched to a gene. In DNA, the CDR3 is TGCAGTGCTAGCCTGACAGGGAAGGACTATGGCTACACCTTC. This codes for CSASLTGKDYGYTF.

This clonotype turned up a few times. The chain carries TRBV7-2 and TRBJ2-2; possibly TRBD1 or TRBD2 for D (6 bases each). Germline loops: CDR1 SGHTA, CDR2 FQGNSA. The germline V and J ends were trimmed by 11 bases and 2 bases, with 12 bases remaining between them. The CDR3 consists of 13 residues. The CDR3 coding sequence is TGTGCCGGCGGGACACCTAACACCGGGGAGCTGTTTTTT. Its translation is CAGGTPNTGELFF.

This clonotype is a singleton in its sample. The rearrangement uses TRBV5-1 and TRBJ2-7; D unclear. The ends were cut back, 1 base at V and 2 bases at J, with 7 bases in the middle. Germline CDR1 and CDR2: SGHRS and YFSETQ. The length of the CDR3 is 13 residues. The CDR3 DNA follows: TGCGCCAGCAGCTTGACCCTACCCTACGAGCAGTACTTC. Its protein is CASSLTLPYEQYF.

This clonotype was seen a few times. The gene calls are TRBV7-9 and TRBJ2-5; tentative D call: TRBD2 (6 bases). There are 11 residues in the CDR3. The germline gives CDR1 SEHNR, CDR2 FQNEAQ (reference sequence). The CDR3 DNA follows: TGTGCTTGGGGGGTATCAGAGACCCAGTACTTC. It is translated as CAWGVSETQYF.

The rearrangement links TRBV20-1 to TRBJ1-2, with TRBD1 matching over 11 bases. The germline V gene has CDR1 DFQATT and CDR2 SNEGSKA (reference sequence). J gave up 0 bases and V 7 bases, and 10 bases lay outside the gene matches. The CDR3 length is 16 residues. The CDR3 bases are TGCAGTGTTACCCGGCGGGACAGGGGGTCTAACTATGGCTACACCTTC. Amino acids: CSVTRRDRGSNYGYTF.

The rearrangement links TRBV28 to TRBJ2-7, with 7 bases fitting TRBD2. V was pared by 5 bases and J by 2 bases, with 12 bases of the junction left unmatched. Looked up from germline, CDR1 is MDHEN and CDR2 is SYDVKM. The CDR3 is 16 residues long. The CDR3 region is CASSTGGTTGTYEQYF. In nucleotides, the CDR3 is TGTGCCAGCAGTACTGGGGGGACTACCGGGACCTACGAGCAGTACTTC. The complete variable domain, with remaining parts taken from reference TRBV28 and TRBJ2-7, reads DVKVTQSSRYLVKRTGEKVFLECVQDMDHENMFWYRQDPGLGLRLIYFSYDVKMKEKGDIPEGYSVSREKKERFSLILESASTNQTSMYLCASSTGGTTGTYEQYFGPGTRLTVT.

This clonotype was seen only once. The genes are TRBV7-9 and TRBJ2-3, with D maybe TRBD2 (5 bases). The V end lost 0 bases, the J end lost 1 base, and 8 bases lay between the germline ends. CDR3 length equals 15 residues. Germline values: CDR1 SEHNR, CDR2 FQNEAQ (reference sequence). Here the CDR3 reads CASSLATAGTDTQYF. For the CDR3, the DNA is TGTGCCAGCAGCTTAGCAACAGCGGGCACAGATACGCAGTATTTT.